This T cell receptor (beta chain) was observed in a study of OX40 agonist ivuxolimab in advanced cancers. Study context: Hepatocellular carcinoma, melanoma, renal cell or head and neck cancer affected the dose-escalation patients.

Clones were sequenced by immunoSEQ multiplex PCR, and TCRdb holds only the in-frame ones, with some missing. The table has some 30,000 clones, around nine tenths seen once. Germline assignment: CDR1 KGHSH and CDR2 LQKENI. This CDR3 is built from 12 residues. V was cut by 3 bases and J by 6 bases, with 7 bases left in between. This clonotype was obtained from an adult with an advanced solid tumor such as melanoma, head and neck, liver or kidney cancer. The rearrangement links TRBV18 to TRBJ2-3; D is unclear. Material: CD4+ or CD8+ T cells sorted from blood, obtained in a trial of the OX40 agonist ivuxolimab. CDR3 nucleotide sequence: TGTGCCAGCTCACCGCAACAGGATACGCAGTATTTT. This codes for CASSPQQDTQYF.